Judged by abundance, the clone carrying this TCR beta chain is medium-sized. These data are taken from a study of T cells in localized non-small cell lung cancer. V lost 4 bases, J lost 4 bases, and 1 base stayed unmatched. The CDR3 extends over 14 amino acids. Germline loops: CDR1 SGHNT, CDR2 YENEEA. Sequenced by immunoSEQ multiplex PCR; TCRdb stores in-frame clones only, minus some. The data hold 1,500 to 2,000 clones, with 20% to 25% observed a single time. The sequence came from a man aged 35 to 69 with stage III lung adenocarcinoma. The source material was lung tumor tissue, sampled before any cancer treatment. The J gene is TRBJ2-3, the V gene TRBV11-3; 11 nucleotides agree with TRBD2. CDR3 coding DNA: TGTGCCAGCAGCTCGGGACTAGCGGCAGATACGCAGTATTTT. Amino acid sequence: CASSSGLAADTQYF.